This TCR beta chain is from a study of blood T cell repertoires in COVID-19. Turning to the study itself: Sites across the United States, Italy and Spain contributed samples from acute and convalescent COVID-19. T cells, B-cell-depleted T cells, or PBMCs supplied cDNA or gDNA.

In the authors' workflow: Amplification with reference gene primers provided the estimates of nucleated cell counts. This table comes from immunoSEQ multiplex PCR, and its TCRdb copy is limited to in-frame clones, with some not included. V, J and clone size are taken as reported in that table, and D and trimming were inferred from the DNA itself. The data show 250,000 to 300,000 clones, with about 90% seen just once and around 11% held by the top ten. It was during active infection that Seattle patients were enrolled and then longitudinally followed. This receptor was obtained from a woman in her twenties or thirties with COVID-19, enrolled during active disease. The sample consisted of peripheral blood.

CDR3 sequence (DNA): TGTGCCAGCAGTCCTCCGGCGGGTCCTCAAGAGACCCAGTACTTC. It translates to CASSPPAGPQETQYF. The chain links TRBV28 to TRBJ2-5, with D perhaps matching TRBD2 (5 bases). The CDR3 spans 15 residues. Trimming took off 5 bases at V and 2 bases at J, with 15 bases between the two ends. CDR1 and CDR2 (germline): MDHEN, SYDVKM.